Given below is one TCR beta chain in context. This sample was taken from a study of blood T cell repertoires in COVID-19. Study background: Nucleic acid was either cDNA or gDNA, and it came from T cells, B-cell-depleted T cells, or PBMCs.

Repertoires were generated with immunoSEQ multiplex PCR, while TCRdb's copy carries only in-frame clones and drops some. The table records around 360,000 clones, about 87% of them present only once. Categorization into cohorts depended on clinical history that participants reported. This CDR3 has 14 amino acids. The V end was cut by 0 bases, the J end by 3 bases, with 9 bases between. Germline CDR1 is SGHNT and CDR2 is YYREEE (reference sequence). The V gene is TRBV5-4, the J gene TRBJ1-1; D possibly corresponds to TRBD1 (6 bases). Material: PBMCs or T cells enriched from blood (not recorded which). This TCR came from a man aged 40-49 years in a cohort exposed to, infected with or recovered from COVID-19 (not recorded which). The CDR3 protein is CASSLAWGHTEAFF. The DNA of the CDR3 is TGTGCCAGCAGCTTGGCTTGGGGGCACACTGAAGCTTTCTTT.